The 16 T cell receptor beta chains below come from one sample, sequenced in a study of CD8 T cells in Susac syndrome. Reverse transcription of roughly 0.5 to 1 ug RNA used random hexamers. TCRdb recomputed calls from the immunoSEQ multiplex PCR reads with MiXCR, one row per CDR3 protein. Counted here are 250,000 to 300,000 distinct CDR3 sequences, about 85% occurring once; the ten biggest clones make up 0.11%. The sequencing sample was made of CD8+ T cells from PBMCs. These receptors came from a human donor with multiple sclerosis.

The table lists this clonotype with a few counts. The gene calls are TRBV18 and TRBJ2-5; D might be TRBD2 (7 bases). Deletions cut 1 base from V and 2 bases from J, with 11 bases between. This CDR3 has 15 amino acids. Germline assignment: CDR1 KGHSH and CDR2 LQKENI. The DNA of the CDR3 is TGTGCCAGCTCACCACGGGGGGGCAGACAAGAGACCCAGTACTTC. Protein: CASSPRGGRQETQYF.

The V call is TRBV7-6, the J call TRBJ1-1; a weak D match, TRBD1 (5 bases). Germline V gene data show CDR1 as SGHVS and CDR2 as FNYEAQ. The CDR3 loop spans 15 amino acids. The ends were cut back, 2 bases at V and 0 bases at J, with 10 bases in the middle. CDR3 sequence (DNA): TGTGCCAGCAGCTTATTAGGGGTTATGAACACTGAAGCTTTCTTT. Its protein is CASSLLGVMNTEAFF.

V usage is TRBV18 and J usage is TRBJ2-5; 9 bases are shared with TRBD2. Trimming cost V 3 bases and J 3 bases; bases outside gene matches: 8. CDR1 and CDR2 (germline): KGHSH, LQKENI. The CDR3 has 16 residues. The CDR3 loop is CASSPKAGGEKETQYF. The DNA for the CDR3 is TGTGCCAGCTCACCTAAAGCGGGAGGTGAAAAAGAGACCCAGTACTTC.

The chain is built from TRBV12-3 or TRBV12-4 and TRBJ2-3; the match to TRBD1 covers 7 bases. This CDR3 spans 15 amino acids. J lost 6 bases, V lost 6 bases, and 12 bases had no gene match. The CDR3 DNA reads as TGTGCCAGCAGCCGAGGACAGGATGGAGCGGATACGCAGTATTTT. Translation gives CASSRGQDGADTQYF.

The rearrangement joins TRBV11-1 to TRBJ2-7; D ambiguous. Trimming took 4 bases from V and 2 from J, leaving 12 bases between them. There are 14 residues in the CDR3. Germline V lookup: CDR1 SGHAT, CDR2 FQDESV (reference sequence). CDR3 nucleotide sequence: TGTGCCAGCAGCTCAGAGGTGTGGCCCTACGAGCAGTACTTC. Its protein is CASSSEVWPYEQYF.

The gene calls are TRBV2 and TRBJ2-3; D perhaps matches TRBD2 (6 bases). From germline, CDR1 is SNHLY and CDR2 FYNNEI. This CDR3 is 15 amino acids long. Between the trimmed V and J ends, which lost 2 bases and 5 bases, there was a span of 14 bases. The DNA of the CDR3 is TGTGCCAGCAGTGAACTAGCGCTAAGGGGAGATACGCAGTATTTT. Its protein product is CASSELALRGDTQYF.

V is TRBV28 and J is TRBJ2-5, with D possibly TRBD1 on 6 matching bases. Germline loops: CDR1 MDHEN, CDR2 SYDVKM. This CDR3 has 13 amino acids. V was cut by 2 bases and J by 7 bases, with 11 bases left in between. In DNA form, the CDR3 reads TGTGCCAGCAGTTTAGGACAGTCAACGACCCAGTACTTC. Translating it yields CASSLGQSTTQYF.

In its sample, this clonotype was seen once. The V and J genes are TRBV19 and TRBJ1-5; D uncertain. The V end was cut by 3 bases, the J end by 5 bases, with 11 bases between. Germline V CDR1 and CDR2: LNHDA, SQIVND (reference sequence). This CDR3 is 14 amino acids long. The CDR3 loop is CASSIPHMYQPQHF. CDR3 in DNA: TGTGCCAGTAGTATCCCTCATATGTATCAGCCCCAGCATTTT.

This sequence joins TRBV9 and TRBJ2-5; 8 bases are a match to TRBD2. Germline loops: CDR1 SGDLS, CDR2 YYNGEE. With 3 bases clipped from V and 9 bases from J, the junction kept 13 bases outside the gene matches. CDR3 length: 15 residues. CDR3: CASSGSGLARSAQYF. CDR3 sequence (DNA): TGTGCCAGCAGCGGGAGCGGACTAGCAAGATCGGCCCAGTACTTC.

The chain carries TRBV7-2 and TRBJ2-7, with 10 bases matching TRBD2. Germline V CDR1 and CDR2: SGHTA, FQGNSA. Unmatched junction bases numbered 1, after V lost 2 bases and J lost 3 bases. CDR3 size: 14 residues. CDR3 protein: CASSLLAGDYEQYF. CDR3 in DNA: TGTGCCAGCAGCTTACTAGCGGGAGACTACGAGCAGTACTTC.

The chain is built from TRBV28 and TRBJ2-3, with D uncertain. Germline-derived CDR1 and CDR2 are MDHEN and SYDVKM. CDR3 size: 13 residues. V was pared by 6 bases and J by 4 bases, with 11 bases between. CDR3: CASRPEWSDTQYF. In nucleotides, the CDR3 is TGTGCCAGCAGGCCGGAGTGGTCAGATACGCAGTATTTT.

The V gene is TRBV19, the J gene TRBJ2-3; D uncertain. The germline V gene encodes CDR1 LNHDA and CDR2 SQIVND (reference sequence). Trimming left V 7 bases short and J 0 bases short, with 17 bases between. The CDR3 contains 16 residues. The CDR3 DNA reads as TGTGCCAGTAACTCCCCGGCGGCAGATAGCACAGATACGCAGTATTTT. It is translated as CASNSPAADSTDTQYF.

In DNA, the CDR3 is TGTGCCAGCAGCCAATCTATAACAGCCAACTATGGCTACACCTTC. Its translation is CASSQSITANYGYTF. The gene calls are TRBV16 and TRBJ1-2; D is unclear. The ends were cut back, 0 bases at V and 2 bases at J, with 10 bases in the middle. Germline values: CDR1 KGHSY, CDR2 FQNENV. The CDR3 is 15 amino acids.

The CDR3 sequence is CASLLERRTDTQYF. The CDR3 DNA sequence: TGTGCCAGCCTTCTGGAGCGCCGCACAGATACGCAGTATTTT. The V gene is TRBV2, the J gene TRBJ2-3, with no clear D. V was cut by 8 bases and J by 1 base, with 13 bases left in between. The CDR3 contains 14 residues. CDR1 and CDR2 (germline): SNHLY, FYNNEI.

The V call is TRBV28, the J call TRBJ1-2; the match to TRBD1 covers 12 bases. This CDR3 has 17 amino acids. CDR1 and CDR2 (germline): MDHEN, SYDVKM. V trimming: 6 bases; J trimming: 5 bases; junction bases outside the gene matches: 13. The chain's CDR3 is CASRPPGQGAGGYGYTF. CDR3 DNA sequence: TGTGCCAGCAGGCCTCCGGGACAGGGGGCAGGTGGTTATGGCTACACCTTC.

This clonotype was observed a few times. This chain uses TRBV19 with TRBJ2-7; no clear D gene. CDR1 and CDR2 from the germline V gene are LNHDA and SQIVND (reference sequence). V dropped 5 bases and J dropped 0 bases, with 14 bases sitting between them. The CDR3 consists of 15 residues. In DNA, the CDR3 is TGTGCCAGTAGTCTTGACACGTTCCGCTCCTACGAGCAGTACTTC. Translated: CASSLDTFRSYEQYF.